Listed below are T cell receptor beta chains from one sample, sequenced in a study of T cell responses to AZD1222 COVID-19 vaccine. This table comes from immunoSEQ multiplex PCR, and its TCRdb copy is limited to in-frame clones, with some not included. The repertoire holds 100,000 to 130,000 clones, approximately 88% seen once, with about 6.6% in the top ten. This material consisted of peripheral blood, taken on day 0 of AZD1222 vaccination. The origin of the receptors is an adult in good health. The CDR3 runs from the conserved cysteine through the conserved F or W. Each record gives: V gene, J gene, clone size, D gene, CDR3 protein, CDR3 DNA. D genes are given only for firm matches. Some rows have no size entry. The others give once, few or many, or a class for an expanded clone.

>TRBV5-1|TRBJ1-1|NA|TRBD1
CASSLDRGTEAFF
TGCGCCAGCAGCTTGGACAGGGGCACTGAAGCTTTCTTT
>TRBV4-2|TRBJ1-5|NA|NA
CASSQDFRTDQPQHF
TGTGCCAGCAGCCAAGATTTTCGGACGGATCAGCCCCAGCATTTT
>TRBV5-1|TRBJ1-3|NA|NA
CAIANSPGSNTIYF
TGCGCCATCGCAAATTCTCCGGGTTCCAACACCATATATTTT
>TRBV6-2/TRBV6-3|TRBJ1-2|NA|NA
CASSYSDRSNYGYTF
TGTGCCAGCAGTTACTCAGACCGATCTAACTATGGCTACACCTTC
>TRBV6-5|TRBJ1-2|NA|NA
CASSYLEWGRGGYTF
TGTGCCAGCAGTTACCTAGAGTGGGGCAGAGGCGGCTACACCTTC
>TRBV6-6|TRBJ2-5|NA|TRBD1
CASSPRRDRVQETQYF
TGTGCCAGCAGCCCTCGCCGGGACAGAGTCCAAGAGACCCAGTACTTC
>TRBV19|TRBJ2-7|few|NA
CASSIGGTATYEQYF
TGTGCCAGTAGTATAGGAGGGACGGCTACCTACGAGCAGTACTTC
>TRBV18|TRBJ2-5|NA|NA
CASSVGPGSGETQYF
TGTGCCAGCTCAGTAGGCCCGGGGTCCGGGGAGACCCAGTACTTC
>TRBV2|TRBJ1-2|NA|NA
CARRGEGNYGYTF
TGTGCCAGGCGGGGCGAGGGAAACTATGGCTACACCTTC
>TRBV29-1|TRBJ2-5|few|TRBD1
CSVEAFRDRGSTQYF
TGCAGCGTTGAAGCCTTTAGGGACAGGGGGTCGACCCAGTACTTC
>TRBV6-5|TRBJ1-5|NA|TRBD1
CASSYLDRDQPQHF
TGTGCCAGCAGTTACCTAGACAGGGATCAGCCCCAGCATTTT
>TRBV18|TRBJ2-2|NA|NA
CASTKLRGSNTGELFF
TGTGCCAGCACAAAACTCCGGGGGTCTAACACCGGGGAGCTGTTTTTT
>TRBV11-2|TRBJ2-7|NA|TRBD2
CASSLVFPSGVGYEQYF
TGTGCCAGCAGCTTAGTTTTTCCCAGCGGGGTCGGCTACGAGCAGTACTTC
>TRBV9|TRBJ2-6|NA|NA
CASSPQHSGANVLTF
TGTGCCAGCAGCCCCCAGCACTCTGGGGCCAACGTCCTGACTTTC
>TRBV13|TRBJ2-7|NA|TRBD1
CASSASVGTGLPYEQYF
TGTGCCAGCAGCGCAAGCGTAGGGACAGGTCTACCCTACGAGCAGTACTTC
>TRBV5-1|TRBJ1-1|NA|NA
CASSLGAATSEAFF
TGCGCCAGCAGCTTGGGAGCCGCGACATCCGAAGCTTTCTTT
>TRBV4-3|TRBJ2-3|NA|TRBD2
CASSQDIISELAGFTDTQYF
TGCGCCAGCAGCCAAGATATAATTTCGGAACTAGCGGGGTTCACAGATACGCAGTATTTT
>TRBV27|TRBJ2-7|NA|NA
CASSDKPIWYEQYF
TGTGCCAGCAGTGACAAACCGATATGGTACGAGCAGTACTTC
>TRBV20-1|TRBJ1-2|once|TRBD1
CSASPALGQGIYGYTF
TGCAGTGCTAGTCCAGCTTTGGGACAGGGGATCTATGGCTACACCTTC
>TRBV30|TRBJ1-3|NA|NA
CAWQEDSGNTIYF
TGTGCCTGGCAAGAAGACTCTGGAAACACCATATATTTT
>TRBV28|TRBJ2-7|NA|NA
CASSLAGGSYEQYF
TGTGCCAGCAGTCTAGCTGGAGGGTCCTACGAGCAGTACTTC
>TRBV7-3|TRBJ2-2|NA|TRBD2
CASSSRLAGTGELFF
TGTGCCAGCAGCTCTCGACTAGCGGGAACCGGGGAGCTGTTTTTT